Following are 21 T cell receptor beta chains from one sample sequenced in a study of T cell repertoires in ileal Crohn's disease (dated by TCRdb to about 2019). The library was generated by the immunoSEQ multiplex PCR assay. TCRdb carries this immuneACCESS record with in-frame sequences only. Its versions omit some clonotypes, under half of them owing to an unresolved V gene in the studies checked, with the rest unexplained. This sample gives about 60,000 clones in total; roughly 89% of them show up just once. Together, the top ten hold approximately 2% of the sample. The sample's time point label, in plain terms: neoterminal ileum biopsy at postoperative endoscopy, about 6 months after surgery. The sample taken for sequencing was ileal tissue. These receptors were collected from an adult with Crohn's disease.

J is TRBJ2-2 and V is TRBV5-1; 10 bases map to TRBD1. CDR3 length equals 15 residues. Trimming at V came to 4 bases and at J to 4 bases, leaving 4 bases not matched to a gene. Germline values: CDR1 SGHRS, CDR2 YFSETQ. The CDR3 protein is CASSKDRGLTGELFF. CDR3 nucleotides: TGCGCCAGCAGCAAAGACAGGGGGCTCACCGGGGAGCTGTTTTTT.

The genes are TRBV4-1 and TRBJ1-6; D not resolved. The V end was cut by 4 bases, the J end by 14 bases, with 12 bases between. Per the germline V gene, CDR1 is MGHRA and CDR2 is YSYEKL. This CDR3 spans 12 amino acids. This CDR3 reads CASSPQGVALHF. The CDR3 nucleotides read TGCGCCAGCAGCCCCCAAGGAGTGGCCCTCCACTTT.

The gene calls are TRBV27 and TRBJ2-5, with 7 bases aligning to TRBD1. CDR3 length: 14 residues. V lost 6 bases, J lost 2 bases, and 6 bases stayed unmatched. Germline CDR1 reads MNHEY; CDR2 reads SMNVEV (reference sequence). CDR3 DNA: TGTGCCAGCAGGACTTCGGGACAGCAAGAGACCCAGTACTTC. Translating gives CASRTSGQQETQYF.

The V call is TRBV7-9, the J call TRBJ2-2; TRBD1 aligns across 7 bases. The CDR3 extends over 16 amino acids. From germline, CDR1 is SEHNR and CDR2 FQNEAQ (reference sequence). J lost 2 bases, V lost 3 bases, and 6 bases had no gene match. The CDR3 protein is CASSFSKGANTGELFF. CDR3 in DNA: TGTGCCAGCAGCTTTAGTAAGGGGGCCAACACCGGGGAGCTGTTTTTT.

This chain joins TRBV10-3 and TRBJ1-4; maybe TRBD1 (6 bases). The CDR3 is 14 residues long. Germline CDR1 reads ENHRY; CDR2 reads SYGVKD. The V end was cut by 4 bases, the J end by 3 bases, with 9 bases between. The CDR3 DNA reads TGTGCCATCAGTGGGGGGGGCTCTAATGAAAAACTGTTTTTT. As protein: CAISGGGSNEKLFF.

This chain joins TRBV10-3 and TRBJ2-1; no clear D. CDR3 length: 15 amino acids. In germline, CDR1 is ENHRY, CDR2 SYGVKD. V lost 5 bases to trimming and J lost 8 bases, with 19 bases between them. CDR3 coding DNA: TGTGCCATCAGTCCCGCCGACAAGCCGTGGGATGAGCAGTTCTTC. It translates to CAISPADKPWDEQFF.

This chain connects TRBV28 to TRBJ2-3; D might be TRBD2 (6 bases). V dropped 2 bases and J dropped 1 base, with 10 bases sitting between them. This CDR3 has 15 residues. Germline V gene lookup returns CDR1 MDHEN and CDR2 SYDVKM. This CDR3 is CASSLGGVRTDTQYF. The CDR3 DNA reads TGTGCCAGCAGTTTAGGAGGGGTCCGCACAGATACGCAGTATTTT.

This clone was seen a handful of times. The chain employs TRBV6-1 and TRBJ1-1; 7 bases line up with TRBD1. Trimming at V came to 10 bases and at J to 3 bases, leaving 8 bases not matched to a gene. Germline lookup yields CDR1 MNHNS and CDR2 SASEGT. The length of the CDR3 is 13 residues. The CDR3 region has the DNA TGTGCCACCAAGGGGGCGAAGGACACTGAAGCTTTCTTT. Translated, it gives CATKGAKDTEAFF.

The chain carries TRBV29-1 and TRBJ2-5, with D maybe TRBD1 (5 bases). V dropped 4 bases and J dropped 2 bases, with 11 bases sitting between them. The CDR3 is 13 amino acids. Germline loops: CDR1 SQVTM, CDR2 ANQGSEA. The CDR3 protein is CSVGQTLQETQYF. CDR3 coding DNA: TGCAGCGTTGGACAGACCCTACAAGAGACCCAGTACTTC.

The DNA for the CDR3 is TGTGCCACCAGCAGAGATGTAAGCACAGATACGCAGTATTTT. Translating gives CATSRDVSTDTQYF. This rearrangement joins TRBV15 to TRBJ2-3; D not resolved. The CDR3 is 14 amino acids. The germline V and J ends were trimmed by 0 bases and 0 bases, with 4 bases remaining between them. Germline V gives CDR1 LNHNV, CDR2 YYDKDF (reference sequence).

V usage is TRBV29-1 and J usage is TRBJ1-2, with D maybe TRBD1 (6 bases). V was pared by 3 bases and J by 8 bases, with 19 bases between. The germline CDR1 and CDR2 sequences are SQVTM and ANQGSEA. This CDR3 region has 14 residues. The CDR3 DNA reads as TGCAGCGTTGACTTAGGGTCGGGACAACTAGGCTACACCTTC. It yields the protein CSVDLGSGQLGYTF.

This chain links TRBV4-1 with TRBJ1-1, with D possibly TRBD1 on 5 matching bases. The V end lost 4 bases, the J end lost 1 base, and 13 bases lay between the germline ends. Germline V gives CDR1 MGHRA, CDR2 YSYEKL. This CDR3 is 15 amino acids long. In DNA, the CDR3 is TGCGCCAGCAGCCGCCCCGACAGACCGAACACTGAAGCTTTCTTT. Amino acid sequence: CASSRPDRPNTEAFF.

V is TRBV21-1 and J is TRBJ1-2; TRBD1 is the table's D call and was not checked against the DNA. TRBV21-1 is a known pseudogene. The CDR3 contains 14 residues. The CDR3 here is CASTTTGRLYGYTF. The CDR3 nucleotides are TGTGCCAGCACCACGACAGGGCGACTCTATGGCTACACCTTC.

This sequence joins TRBV29-1 and TRBJ1-1; the D gene is possibly TRBD1 (5 bases). Between the trimmed V and J ends, which lost 4 bases and 5 bases, there was a span of 11 bases. The CDR3 is made up of 12 amino acids. Germline V lookup: CDR1 SQVTM, CDR2 ANQGSEA. The CDR3 is CSVVSGGTEAFF. The CDR3 DNA sequence: TGCAGCGTTGTCAGCGGGGGTACTGAAGCTTTCTTT.

This clone is a singleton in its sample. V is TRBV5-1 and J is TRBJ1-4; 8 nucleotides agree with TRBD1. The CDR3 runs to 15 residues. Trimming removed 5 bases from V and 8 bases from J; junction bases left unmatched: 11. In germline, CDR1 is SGHRS, CDR2 YFSETQ. The chain's CDR3 is CASRPDRGSGEKLFF. The CDR3 bases are TGCGCCAGCAGGCCCGACAGGGGTTCAGGGGAAAAACTGTTTTTT.

The chain joins TRBV11-2 to TRBJ1-1; 7 positions agree with TRBD1. The V segment lost 8 bases and the J segment 1 base; nucleotides outside the gene matches: 4. CDR1 and CDR2 from the germline V gene are SGHAT and FQNNGV. CDR3 length: 13 amino acids. The CDR3 region is CASGHRGNTEAFF. The CDR3 region has the DNA TGTGCCAGCGGACACAGGGGGAACACTGAAGCTTTCTTT.

The genes are TRBV5-1 and TRBJ1-3; 7 nucleotides line up with TRBD1. J was trimmed by 4 bases and V by 1 base; bases with no gene match: 2. This CDR3 region has 14 residues. The germline CDR1 and CDR2 sequences are SGHRS and YFSETQ. CDR3 protein: CASSLTQGGNTIYF. In DNA, the CDR3 is TGCGCCAGCAGCTTGACACAGGGGGGAAACACCATATATTTT. The full variable domain, in which reference TRBV5-1 and TRBJ1-3 provide the parts outside the CDR3, is KAGVTQTPRYLIKTRGQQVTLSCSPISGHRSVSWYQQTPGQGLQFLFEYFSETQRNKGNFPGRFSGRQFSNSRSEMNVSTLELGDSALYLCASSLTQGGNTIYFGEGSWLTVV.

V and J are TRBV11-2 and TRBJ1-5; D might be TRBD1 (6 bases). CDR1 and CDR2 (germline): SGHAT, FQNNGV. Trimming pared 1 base from V and 2 bases from J, leaving 15 bases between. This CDR3 has 17 amino acids. The CDR3 DNA reads as TGTGCCAGCAGCTTAGTTTTGGTTTCAGGGGGCAATCAGCCCCAGCATTTT. It encodes CASSLVLVSGGNQPQHF.

The rearrangement joins TRBV13 to TRBJ1-5; D not resolved. CDR3 size: 14 residues. Trimming cost V 3 bases and J 3 bases, with 9 bases left between them. CDR1 is PRHDT and CDR2 is FYEKMQ in the germline V gene (reference sequence). CDR3 nucleotides: TGTGCCAGCAGCTTGGGCCCGCTCAATCAGCCCCAGCATTTT. It is translated as CASSLGPLNQPQHF.

The rearrangement uses TRBV27 and TRBJ1-1; tentative D call: TRBD1 (6 bases). The V gene's germline CDR1 is MNHEY and CDR2 SMNVEV (reference sequence). The CDR3 spans 16 residues. V lost 1 base and J lost 3, with 15 bases in between. CDR3 in amino acids: CASSLLTGLGDTEAFF. Here the CDR3 DNA reads TGTGCCAGCAGTTTATTGACAGGCCTCGGGGACACTGAAGCTTTCTTT.

The chain combines TRBV9 with TRBJ2-3; no firm D call. This CDR3 contains 13 residues. The V and J ends lost 4 bases and 5 bases respectively, with 11 bases between them. From germline, CDR1 is SGDLS and CDR2 YYNGEE. The CDR3 here is CASSHDWIDTQYF. The CDR3 DNA is TGTGCCAGCAGCCACGACTGGATAGATACGCAGTATTTT.